The 10 T cell receptor beta chains below were found in one sample sequenced in a study of vaccination effects on CD4 cells after COVID-19. Sequencing was performed with immunoSEQ multiplex PCR; in TCRdb, only in-frame clones are kept and a portion is missing. The table has about 45,000 clones, about 74% seen once; the top ten hold about 9%. The antigens for these receptors are not known. The authors isolated CD4+ T cells after more than eight days of culture. Sequences were derived from CD4+ T cells from PBMCs cultured without peptide, sampled before COVID-19 vaccination. These receptors were collected from a human donor who had a prior SARS-CoV-2 infection.

V is TRBV5-1 and J is TRBJ2-1; 7 bases fit TRBD1. The length of the CDR3 is 13 residues. After removal of 5 bases from V and 8 bases from J, the junction contained 7 bases not matched to a gene. CDR1 is SGHRS and CDR2 is YFSETQ in the germline V gene. The CDR3 sequence is CASRLNTGDEQFF. In nucleotides, the CDR3 is TGCGCCAGCAGGTTAAACACAGGGGATGAGCAGTTCTTC.

The chain combines TRBV7-2 with TRBJ1-2, with D possibly matching TRBD1 (5 bases). The ends were cut back, 3 bases at V and 4 bases at J, with 15 bases in the middle. The CDR3 length is 15 residues. The germline CDR1 and CDR2 sequences are SGHTA and FQGNSA. Here the CDR3 reads CASSLTVNTLYGYTF. CDR3 bases: TGTGCCAGCAGCTTGACAGTCAATACGCTCTATGGCTACACCTTC.

The gene calls are TRBV24-1 and TRBJ2-7, with D maybe TRBD2 (5 bases). V was cut by 3 bases and J by 3 bases, with 14 bases left in between. The CDR3 totals 15 residues. Germline-derived CDR1 and CDR2 are KGHDR and SFDVKD. CDR3 DNA: TGTGCCACCAGTGATCCGGGGTCTCCTAGCTACGAGCAGTACTTC. It specifies CATSDPGSPSYEQYF.

The CDR3 region has the DNA TGTGCCAGCTCACCTGTTGATGCGTCAGATACGCAGTATTTT. Amino acids: CASSPVDASDTQYF. J is TRBJ2-3 and V is TRBV18, with D unresolved. Deletions cut 3 bases from V and 4 bases from J, with 11 bases between. CDR3 length equals 14 residues. Per the germline V gene, CDR1 is KGHSH and CDR2 is LQKENI. Full variable domain (outside the CDR3, taken from reference TRBV18 and TRBJ2-3): NAGVMQNPRHLVRRRGQEARLRCSPMKGHSHVYWYRQLPEEGLKFMVYLQKENIIDESGMPKERFSAEFPKEGPSILRIQQVVRGDSAAYFCASSPVDASDTQYFGPGTRLTVL.

The CDR3 DNA follows: TGTGCCAGCAGCCCGTGGGCCTACGAGCAGTACTTC. Protein sequence: CASSPWAYEQYF. The chain recombines TRBV2 with TRBJ2-7; no reliable D call. Deletions cut 6 bases from V and 2 bases from J, with 8 bases between. This CDR3 is built from 12 residues. Germline CDR1 SNHLY, CDR2 FYNNEI.

The chain joins TRBV18 to TRBJ2-6; 9 nucleotides align to TRBD1. In germline, CDR1 is KGHSH, CDR2 LQKENI. This CDR3 spans 17 amino acids. V shed 4 bases, J shed 0 bases, and the junction held 4 bases outside the gene matches. The CDR3 region is CASSRGQGSSGANVLTF. The CDR3 DNA reads as TGTGCCAGCTCACGAGGACAGGGGAGCTCTGGGGCCAACGTCCTGACTTTC.

J is TRBJ1-1 and V is TRBV19; a weak D match, TRBD1 (5 bases). The V end lost 10 bases, the J end lost 3 bases, and 15 bases lay between the germline ends. The CDR3 spans 13 residues. The germline gives CDR1 LNHDA, CDR2 SQIVND (reference sequence). The CDR3 is CATSPLGDTEAFF. The CDR3 DNA is TGTGCCACCTCCCCCCTGGGGGACACTGAAGCTTTCTTT.

The chain uses TRBV3-1 (or the pseudogene TRBV3-2) and TRBJ2-1; D remains ambiguous. There are 13 residues in the CDR3. With 4 bases removed from V and 5 bases from J, the gap between germline ends came to 9 bases. Germline CDR1 LGHDT, CDR2 YNNKEL (reference sequence). CDR3 nucleotide sequence: TGTGCCAGCAGCCGGAGACAAGACAATGAGCAGTTCTTC. Translated: CASSRRQDNEQFF.

This chain joins TRBV6-5 and TRBJ1-6, with D perhaps matching TRBD1 (5 bases). Trimming pared 4 bases from V and 6 bases from J, leaving 16 bases between. Germline V gene lookup returns CDR1 MNHEY and CDR2 SVGAGI. This CDR3 is 16 amino acids long. CDR3 sequence (DNA): TGTGCCAGCAGTTTGCAGGGCTCGATCACTAATTCACCCCTCCACTTT. Its translation: CASSLQGSITNSPLHF.

V is TRBV6-6 and J is TRBJ2-1; D is ambiguous. Germline V lookup: CDR1 MNHNY, CDR2 SVGAGI (reference sequence). V was trimmed by 6 bases and J by 8 bases, leaving 8 bases between them. The CDR3 is 11 amino acids. The CDR3 DNA follows: TGTGCCAGCAGCTGGTCGGATGAGCAGTTCTTC. Residues: CASSWSDEQFF.